This T cell receptor (beta chain) is from a study of T cells after yellow fever vaccination. Looking at the study overall: Fractions of low cell number were prepared using SMART-Seq v4 Ultra Low Input.

Regarding the study as a whole: The secondary response showed a weaker magnitude and a faster peak, day 5 versus 15. Researchers noted that a small share of clonotypes showed up in both CD4 and CD8 compartments.

Template switching by 5'RACE produced TCR cDNA, adding a universal primer site and UMIs. MiXCR, applied by TCRdb to the 5' RACE reads, yields one record per CDR3 protein. This table holds approximately 260,000 distinct CDR3 sequences, about 5.2% found once. On this clonotype: Its specificity is not known.

The origin of this receptor is a young man who received the YFV17D yellow fever vaccine. The starting material was CD4+ T cells sorted from PBMCs, obtained on the day of the yellow fever booster vaccination.

The CDR3 coding sequence is TGTGCCAGCCTCACAGGCTCCTATGGCTACACCTTC. This sequence encodes CASLTGSYGYTF. This rearrangement joins TRBV12-3 or TRBV12-4 to TRBJ1-2; perhaps TRBD1 as D (5 bases). The CDR3 consists of 12 residues. The V end lost 8 bases, the J end lost 4 bases, and 11 bases lay between the germline ends.